In this sample, the clone carrying this T cell receptor beta chain turned up many times. The antigen is undetermined. In TCRdb, the RT-PCR reads were re-called with MiXCR into one record per CDR3 protein. The sample includes approximately 170,000 distinct CDR3 sequences, approximately 12% of them seen just once. This CDR3 has 15 residues. Germline V gives CDR1 MNHEY, CDR2 SVGEGT. With 2 bases removed from V and 4 bases from J, the gap between germline ends came to 14 bases. The sample is drawn from a study of response to subunit inactivated influenza vaccine. Study outcomes and limitations: The authors proposed limited new T cell recruitment per seasonal influenza vaccination.

These data were also reused for a study on T cells expressing NK-cell markers. According to that study: Template switching by 5'RACE with UMIs generated the TCR beta cDNA. About six donors carried dominant NKG2C+ clonotypes that made up 1.0-7.0% of their CD8+ T cells. These clonotypes, the leaders elsewhere, also led the CD3+CD56-NKG2C+ fraction in four donors. Clones of NKG2C+ T cells that had expanded were of unclear HCMV specificity.

This TCR came from a man between 45 and 60 years old who received an inactivated influenza vaccine. Sequences were derived from CD8+ T cells sorted from PBMCs, sampled about 13 days after vaccination. The genes are TRBV6-2 or TRBV6-3 and TRBJ1-1, with D hard to call. The CDR3 DNA is TGTGCCAGCAGTTACCTCGGCAGTTCGGTCACTGAAGCTTTCTTT. Its protein product is CASSYLGSSVTEAFF.